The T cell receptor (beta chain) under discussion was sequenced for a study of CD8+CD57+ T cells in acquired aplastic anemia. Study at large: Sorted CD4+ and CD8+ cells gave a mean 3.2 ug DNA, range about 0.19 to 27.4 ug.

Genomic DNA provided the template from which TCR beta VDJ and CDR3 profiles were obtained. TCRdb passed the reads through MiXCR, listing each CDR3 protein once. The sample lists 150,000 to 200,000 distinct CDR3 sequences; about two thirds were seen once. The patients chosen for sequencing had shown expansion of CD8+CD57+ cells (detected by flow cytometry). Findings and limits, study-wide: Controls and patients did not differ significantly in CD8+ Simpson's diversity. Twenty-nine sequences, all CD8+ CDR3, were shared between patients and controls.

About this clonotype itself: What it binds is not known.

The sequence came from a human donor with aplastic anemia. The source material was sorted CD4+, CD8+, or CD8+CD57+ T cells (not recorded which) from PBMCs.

CDR3 nucleotides: TGTGCCAGCAGCGTAGGTCCGGAAAGCAATCAGCCCCAGCATTTT. Translating gives CASSVGPESNQPQHF. This rearrangement joins TRBV9 to TRBJ1-5; D is unresolved. CDR3 length: 15 residues. Germline-derived CDR1 and CDR2 are SGDLS and YYNGEE. Trimming left V 0 bases short and J 1 base short, with 8 bases between.